This T cell receptor (beta chain) was profiled in a study of control samples from healthy donors and cancer patients. Clones were sequenced by immunoSEQ multiplex PCR, and TCRdb holds only the in-frame ones, with some missing. The sample yields around 110,000 clones, roughly nine tenths seen once. V shed 7 bases and J 7 bases; nucleotides not matched to a gene: 7. Germline loops: CDR1 MNHEY, CDR2 SVGAGI. This CDR3 contains 13 residues. Sequencing was performed on PBMCs. V is TRBV6-5 and J is TRBJ1-5, with TRBD1 matching over 7 bases. The TCR was taken from a woman between 45 and 60 years old with colorectal cancer. CDR3 sequence: CASTRDREQPQHF. CDR3 sequence (DNA): TGTGCCAGCACCCGAGACAGGGAACAGCCCCAGCATTTT.